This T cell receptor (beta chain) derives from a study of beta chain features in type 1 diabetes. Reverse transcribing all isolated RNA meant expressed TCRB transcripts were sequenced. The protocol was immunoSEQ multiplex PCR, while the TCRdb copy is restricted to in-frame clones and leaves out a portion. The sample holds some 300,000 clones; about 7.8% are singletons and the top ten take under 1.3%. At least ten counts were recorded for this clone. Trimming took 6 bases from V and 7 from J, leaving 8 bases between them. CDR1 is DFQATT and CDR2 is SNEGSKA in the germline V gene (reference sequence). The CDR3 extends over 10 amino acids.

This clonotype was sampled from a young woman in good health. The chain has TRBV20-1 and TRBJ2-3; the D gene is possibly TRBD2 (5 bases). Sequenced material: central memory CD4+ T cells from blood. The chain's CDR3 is CSAATNTQYF. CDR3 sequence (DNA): TGCAGTGCGGCGACTAATACGCAGTATTTT.